Listed below are T cell receptor beta chains from one sample, sequenced in a study of shared clonotypes between healthy human individuals. Method: immunoSEQ multiplex PCR; TCRdb's copy keeps in-frame clones and lacks some. The sample consists of 2 million to 2.5 million clones, about 92% of them appearing once. Input material: naive CD4+ T cells from PBMCs. These receptors came from a man aged 18 to 29 in good health. Some clones in this sample may be carry-over from other donors' samples. CDR3s leave out the opening cysteine and the closing phenylalanine or tryptophan. Clone size, where shown, is once, few, many, or a class for clones that have expanded.

clone_size v_call cdr3_aa
NA TRBV4-1 ASSQDRWGDNEKLF
once TRBV19 ASSIRPGANYGYT
NA TRBV28 ASSRSYGYT
few TRBV28 ASSSGQINQPQH
NA TRBV7-3 ASSLFHGSTDTQY
NA TRBV5-6 ASSWWMLGNTEAF
NA TRBV10-3 AISERQGGYEQY
once TRBV6-5 ASSLTDRATNEQY
NA TRBV5-8 ASSWGDRPSLDEQF
NA TRBV14 ASSRPNTEAF
NA TRBV29-1 SVEGTAKNTEAF
NA TRBV11-2 ASSSTMHEQF
once TRBV21-1 ASSKTTTSNWREALYEQY
NA TRBV5-6 ASSLELSYRGGYT
NA TRBV7-9 ASSFGTDYGYT
NA TRBV11-3 ASSLGQAPDTQY
NA TRBV6-1 ASSGISGTGLDTEAF
NA TRBV20-1 SARSYEQY
NA TRBV19 ASSIRTTSGGNEQF
NA TRBV28 ASTQYRTGPGGAKNIQY
NA TRBV28 ASIPRPGPSSYNEQF
NA TRBV11-2 ASSLGLAFNTGELF
NA TRBV2 ASNRDRLTGELF
NA TRBV29-1 SGGGTSGREDIQY
once TRBV5-5 ASSRGDGVGNTIY
NA TRBV27 ASSLSPPRTAHSYEQY
NA TRBV28 ASSPTRTGSGNTIY
NA TRBV13 ASSPDREAYEQY
NA TRBV11-2 ASSLQNIYGYT
NA TRBV7-9 ASSRTDTQY
NA TRBV29-1 SVDTGIDTQY
NA TRBV19 ASNPNPGLPQETQY
NA TRBV30 AWSVPSSGADTQY
NA TRBV28 ASTPFPTGELF
NA TRBV5-1 ASSTGQGTEAF
once TRBV4-3 ASSQETGGEQY
few TRBV5-6 ASSVMVWRNTEAF
once TRBV5-1 ASSRGSNSGNTIY
NA TRBV5-6 ASSLTAYQETQY
NA TRBV10-3 AISESTGVTGELF
NA TRBV7-6 ASSLGLAVFTGELF
NA TRBV5-4 ASSFGTSSEETQY
NA TRBV5-1 ASSQGNPTWDEQF
once TRBV7-2 ASSLVASKTQY
NA TRBV6-5 ASSKIRDRAFYT